The T cell receptor (beta chain) described here comes from a study of blood T cell repertoires in COVID-19. Looking at the study overall: Sites across the United States, Italy and Spain contributed samples from acute and convalescent COVID-19. PBMCs, B-cell-depleted T cells, or T cells were the source of the cDNA or gDNA that made up the material.

As processed by the authors: Amplification of reference gene primers was used by the study to estimate nucleated cell counts. Generated by immunoSEQ multiplex PCR, the TCRdb table keeps only in-frame clones and is missing some. V and J calls and clone size are copied from that table; D and trimming were computed from the DNA. This table has 400,000 to 550,000 clones, about 89% appearing once. The CDR3 is 14 amino acids. Germline V gene lookup returns CDR1 DFQATT and CDR2 SNEGSKA (reference sequence). Trimming removed 3 bases from V and 2 bases from J, with 14 bases in between. The material sequenced was peripheral blood. The sequence came from a woman aged 25 to 45 with acute or convalescent COVID-19. The V gene is TRBV20-1, the J gene TRBJ2-7; D is perhaps TRBD1 (5 bases). CDR3 sequence (DNA): TGCAGTGCTAGTAGCCAGGGAAGCCCCTACGAGCAGTACTTC. This translates into CSASSQGSPYEQYF.